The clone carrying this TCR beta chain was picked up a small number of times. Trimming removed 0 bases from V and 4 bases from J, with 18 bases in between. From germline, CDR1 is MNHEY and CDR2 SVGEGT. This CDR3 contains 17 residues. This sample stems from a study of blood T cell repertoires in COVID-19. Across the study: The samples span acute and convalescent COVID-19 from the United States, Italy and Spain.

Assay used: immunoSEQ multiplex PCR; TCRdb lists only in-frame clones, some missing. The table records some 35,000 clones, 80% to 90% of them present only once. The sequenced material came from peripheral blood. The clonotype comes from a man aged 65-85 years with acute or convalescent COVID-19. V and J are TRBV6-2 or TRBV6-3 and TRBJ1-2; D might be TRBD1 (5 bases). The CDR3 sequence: CASSYSAGFREAYGYTF. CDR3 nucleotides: TGTGCCAGCAGTTACTCGGCAGGGTTCCGAGAAGCCTATGGCTACACCTTC.